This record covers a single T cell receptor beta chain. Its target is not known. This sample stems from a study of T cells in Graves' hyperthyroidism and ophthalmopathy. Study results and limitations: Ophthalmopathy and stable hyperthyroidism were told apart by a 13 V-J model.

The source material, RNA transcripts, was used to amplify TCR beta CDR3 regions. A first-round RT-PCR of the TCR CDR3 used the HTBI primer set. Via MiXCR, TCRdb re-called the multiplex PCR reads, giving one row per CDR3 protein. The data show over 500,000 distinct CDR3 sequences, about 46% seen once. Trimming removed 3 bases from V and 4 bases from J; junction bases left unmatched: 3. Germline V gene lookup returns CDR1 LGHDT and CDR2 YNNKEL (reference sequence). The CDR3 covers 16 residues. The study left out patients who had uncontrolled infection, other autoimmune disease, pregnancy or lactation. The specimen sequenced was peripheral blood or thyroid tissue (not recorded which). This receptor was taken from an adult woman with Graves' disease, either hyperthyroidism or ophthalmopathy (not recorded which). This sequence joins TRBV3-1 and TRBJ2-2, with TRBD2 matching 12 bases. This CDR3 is CASSQTSGGTTGELFF. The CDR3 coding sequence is TGTGCCAGCAGCCAGACTAGCGGGGGCACCACCGGGGAGCTGTTTTTT. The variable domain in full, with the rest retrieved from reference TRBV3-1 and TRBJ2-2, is DTAVSQTPKYLVTQMGNDKSIKCEQNLGHDTMYWYKQDSKKFLKIMFSYNNKELIINETVPNRFSPKSPDKAHLNLHINSLELGDSAVYFCASSQTSGGTTGELFFGEGSRLTVL.